Below are 24 T cell receptor beta chains sequenced from a single sample in a study of blood T cell repertoires in COVID-19. Generated by immunoSEQ multiplex PCR, the TCRdb table keeps only in-frame clones and is missing some. This sample has about 270,000 clones, with about 87% found just once. The specimen was PBMCs or T cells enriched from blood (not recorded which). These receptors were obtained from a woman aged 50 to 65 who had recovered from COVID-19.

This clone was detected only once. This sequence joins TRBV12-3 or TRBV12-4 and TRBJ1-1; tentatively, D is TRBD1 (6 bases). This CDR3 has 12 residues. Between the trimmed V and J ends, which lost 8 bases and 7 bases, there was a span of 14 bases. The CDR3 sequence: CASSRTALEAFF. CDR3 bases: TGTGCCAGCTCAAGGACAGCCCTTGAAGCTTTCTTT.

The J gene is TRBJ2-1, the V gene TRBV7-2, with 8 bases fitting TRBD2. The ends lost 1 base at V and 15 bases at J; junction bases unmatched: 14. This CDR3 has 15 amino acids. CDR1 is SGHTA, CDR2 FQGNSA, per germline. CDR3 nucleotides: TGTGCCAGCAGCTTAGAGGTCAGGGGAAGCGGGAGCCGGTTCTTC. Translation gives CASSLEVRGSGSRFF.

J is TRBJ2-1 and V is TRBV4-3, with D maybe TRBD1 (6 bases). In germline, CDR1 is LGHNA, CDR2 YSLEER. The CDR3 is 17 amino acids. The V gene lost 1 base and the J gene lost 10 bases, with 23 bases spanning the gap. Here the CDR3 reads CASSQVTGTRGVEEQFF. CDR3 in DNA: TGCGCCAGCAGCCAAGTGACCGGGACACGGGGCGTAGAGGAGCAGTTCTTC.

The chain employs TRBV19 and TRBJ1-6; 9 bases map to TRBD1. Germline V CDR1 and CDR2: LNHDA, SQIVND (reference sequence). The CDR3 is made up of 19 amino acids. The V and J ends lost 4 bases and 0 bases, in that order; junction bases with no gene match: 10. This chain's CDR3 is CASSTLRDRADSYNSPLHF. CDR3 in DNA: TGTGCCAGTAGTACGCTCCGGGACAGGGCAGACTCCTATAATTCACCCCTCCACTTT.

The rearrangement uses TRBV19 and TRBJ2-5; possibly TRBD2 for D (5 bases). CDR1 LNHDA and CDR2 SQIVND come from the germline V gene (reference sequence). V lost 2 bases and J lost 5, with 12 bases in between. This CDR3 has 14 amino acids. Here the CDR3 DNA reads TGTGCCAGTAGTATATATTTTGGGGAGGAGACCCAGTACTTC. This encodes CASSIYFGEETQYF.

This chain uses TRBV20-1 with TRBJ2-4; 9 positions agree with TRBD1. V dropped 3 bases and J dropped 4; count of bases not matched to a gene: 7. CDR1 is DFQATT, CDR2 SNEGSKA, per germline (reference sequence). CDR3 size: 15 residues. The CDR3, as DNA: TGCAGTGCTAGTACCGGGACAGGGCCAAAAAACATTCAGTACTTC. It yields the protein CSASTGTGPKNIQYF.

The gene calls are TRBV29-1 and TRBJ2-7, with no clear D. The CDR3 spans 12 residues. Trimming removed 4 bases from V and 3 bases from J, with 10 bases in between. The V gene's germline CDR1 is SQVTM and CDR2 ANQGSEA. The CDR3 DNA reads as TGCAGCGTTGCAGACGTTATCTACGAGCAGTACTTC. Residues: CSVADVIYEQYF.

The chain joins TRBV4-3 to TRBJ2-1; TRBD2 agrees at 8 bases. The CDR3 covers 14 residues. Germline values: CDR1 LGHNA, CDR2 YSLEER. V was clipped by 0 bases and J by 9 bases; unmatched bases: 4. The CDR3 loop is CASSQDRTSGEQFF. The CDR3 DNA sequence: TGCGCCAGCAGCCAAGATCGAACTAGCGGTGAGCAGTTCTTC.

The chain recombines TRBV9 with TRBJ2-5; 10 positions agree with TRBD2. Germline assignment: CDR1 SGDLS and CDR2 YYNGEE. The V and J ends lost 0 bases and 4 bases, in that order; junction bases with no gene match: 3. CDR3 size: 15 residues. CDR3 sequence: CASSVGLAGVETQYF. The CDR3 DNA sequence: TGTGCCAGCAGCGTAGGGCTAGCGGGAGTAGAGACCCAGTACTTC.

The chain is built from TRBV3-1 (or the pseudogene TRBV3-2) and TRBJ2-7; D gene unclear. CDR3 size: 12 residues. CDR1 and CDR2 from the germline V gene are LGHDT and YNNKEL (reference sequence). Trimming took off 2 bases at V and 2 bases at J, with 4 bases between the two ends. DNA of the CDR3: TGTGCCAGCAGCCAATTAGCCTACGAGCAGTACTTC. As protein: CASSQLAYEQYF.

This clone was counted a single time. The chain has TRBV28 and TRBJ1-2; no firm D call. With 1 base removed from V and 4 bases from J, the gap between germline ends came to 7 bases. CDR1 is MDHEN and CDR2 is SYDVKM in the germline V gene. The CDR3 runs to 13 residues. The CDR3 reads CASSLSSGYGYTF. The CDR3 region has the DNA TGTGCCAGCAGTTTATCCTCCGGCTATGGCTACACCTTC.

This chain links TRBV7-2 with TRBJ2-7; 8 bases are shared with TRBD1. The germline V gene encodes CDR1 SGHTA and CDR2 FQGNSA. The CDR3 is 15 amino acids. J gave up 1 base and V 5 bases, and 7 bases lay outside the gene matches. The CDR3 protein is CASSITGGTSYEQYF. The CDR3, as DNA: TGTGCCAGCAGCATAACAGGGGGTACGTCCTACGAGCAGTACTTC.

V gene TRBV4-3 combines with J gene TRBJ1-3, with D unclear. Germline V gene sequence: CDR1 LGHNA, CDR2 YSLEER. V gave up 0 bases and J gave up 0 bases, with 6 bases separating them. The CDR3 runs 15 residues. CDR3 in amino acids: CASSQDPDSGNTIYF. In nucleotides, the CDR3 is TGCGCCAGCAGCCAAGATCCAGACTCTGGAAACACCATATATTTT.

The chain employs TRBV6-4 and TRBJ2-3; D is unresolved. CDR3 length: 16 amino acids. The germline gives CDR1 MRHNA, CDR2 SNTAGT. V was trimmed by 0 bases and J by 1 base, leaving 11 bases between them. For the CDR3, the DNA is TGTGCCAGCAGTGACTCGATCGCGCCTGGCACAGATACGCAGTATTTT. This sequence encodes CASSDSIAPGTDTQYF.

The rearrangement joins TRBV28 to TRBJ1-5; 7 bases map to TRBD1. The trim removed 6 bases at V and 2 bases at J, leaving 7 bases unmatched. CDR3 length equals 15 residues. Germline V gene sequence: CDR1 MDHEN, CDR2 SYDVKM. The CDR3 nucleotides are TGTGCCAGCAGGACAGGGAAAAAGGGCAATCAGCCCCAGCATTTT. Amino acids: CASRTGKKGNQPQHF.

This chain links TRBV19 with TRBJ1-5, with 10 bases lining up with TRBD1. The CDR3 is 19 residues long. Germline CDR1 LNHDA, CDR2 SQIVND (reference sequence). Germline trimming cut 5 bases from V and 1 base from J; bases unmatched to any gene: 14. The CDR3 loop reads CASSGGTGANVLSNQPQHF. Here the CDR3 DNA reads TGTGCCAGTAGTGGAGGGACAGGGGCAAACGTTCTAAGCAATCAGCCCCAGCATTTT.

This chain connects TRBV28 to TRBJ1-6; D possibly corresponds to TRBD1 (6 bases). CDR3 size: 15 residues. V was pared by 6 bases and J by 5 bases, with 14 bases between. The germline V gene encodes CDR1 MDHEN and CDR2 SYDVKM. CDR3 residues: CASRAGALDNSPLHF. In nucleotides, the CDR3 is TGTGCCAGCAGGGCGGGGGCCCTTGATAATTCACCCCTCCACTTT.

Only one count was recorded for this clone. J is TRBJ2-2 and V is TRBV11-3; a weak D match, TRBD1 (6 bases). The CDR3 consists of 15 residues. Germline V gene data show CDR1 as SGHNT and CDR2 as YENEEA. Trimming took off 2 bases at V and 5 bases at J, with 12 bases between the two ends. This CDR3 is CASSLRTEKTGELFF. Written as DNA, the CDR3 is TGTGCCAGCAGCTTACGGACAGAAAAAACCGGGGAGCTGTTTTTT.

The chain employs TRBV4-1 and TRBJ2-5, with D unresolved. Trimming took off 2 bases at V and 5 bases at J, with 9 bases between the two ends. The CDR3 is 13 residues long. In germline, CDR1 is MGHRA, CDR2 YSYEKL. The CDR3 protein is CASSQNVRETQYF. The CDR3 nucleotides read TGCGCCAGCAGCCAAAACGTTCGGGAGACCCAGTACTTC.

The rearrangement joins TRBV28 to TRBJ1-2; D ambiguous. This CDR3 has 14 residues. V shed 2 bases and J shed 4 bases, with 11 bases lying between them. Germline assignment: CDR1 MDHEN and CDR2 SYDVKM. CDR3 sequence (DNA): TGTGCCAGCAGTTTAGCCCGCTTACTCTATGGCTACACCTTC. Its protein product is CASSLARLLYGYTF.

This chain connects TRBV2 to TRBJ2-6; D ambiguous. The ends were cut back, 3 bases at V and 2 bases at J, with 8 bases in the middle. Germline CDR1 is SNHLY and CDR2 is FYNNEI. The CDR3 loop spans 15 amino acids. In nucleotides, the CDR3 is TGTGCCAGCAGTGAGAGGAACACTGGGGCCAACGTCCTGACTTTC. This translates into CASSERNTGANVLTF.

The chain is built from TRBV2 and TRBJ2-3; D is unresolved. The length of the CDR3 is 13 residues. V gave up 0 bases and J gave up 3 bases, with 4 bases separating them. CDR1 is SNHLY, CDR2 FYNNEI, per germline. The DNA for the CDR3 is TGTGCCAGCAGTGAAGCGCAGACAGATACGCAGTATTTT. This gives the protein CASSEAQTDTQYF. The variable domain in full, with the rest retrieved from reference TRBV2 and TRBJ2-3, is EPEVTQTPSHQVTQMGQEVILRCVPISNHLYFYWYRQILGQKVEFLVSFYNNEISEKSEIFDDQFSVERPDGSNFTLKIRSTKLEDSAMYFCASSEAQTDTQYFGPGTRLTVL.

The chain employs TRBV28 and TRBJ2-1, with TRBD1 matching 8 bases. The J segment lost 5 bases and the V segment lost 6 bases, leaving 12 bases of the junction unmatched. CDR1 MDHEN and CDR2 SYDVKM come from the germline V gene. The CDR3 spans 16 residues. The CDR3 region has the DNA TGTGCCAGCAGCGGGGTGGGCAGGGGGCTCGACAATGAGCAGTTCTTC. Amino acids: CASSGVGRGLDNEQFF.

This clone was counted a single time. The chain joins TRBV6-2 or TRBV6-3 to TRBJ2-7; D is uncertain. This CDR3 is built from 15 residues. The V gene's germline CDR1 is MNHEY and CDR2 SVGEGT. V was trimmed by 5 bases and J by 0 bases, leaving 14 bases between them. Here the CDR3 reads CASSPLADPSYEQYF. CDR3 nucleotide sequence: TGTGCCAGCAGTCCCTTAGCCGACCCCTCCTACGAGCAGTACTTC.